This T cell receptor (beta chain) was sequenced for a study of control samples from healthy donors and cancer patients. Assay: immunoSEQ multiplex PCR; the TCRdb copy retains only in-frame clones and omits some. The sample contains about 89,000 clones, under 90% of which appear only once. The CDR3 runs to 15 residues. Germline CDR1 is SGHTA and CDR2 is FQGTGA. On this clone: Germline is not matched at one junction end, which may reflect a read error.

This sequence joins TRBV7-3 and TRBJ1-5; TRBD1 is a possible D gene (6 bases). The receptor's source is a woman between 35 and 50 years old in good health. The sequencing input was blood. The CDR3 is CASSHLGGGKQPQHF. CDR3 nucleotides: TGTGCCAGCAGCCACCTGGGGGGGGGCAAACAGCCCCAGCATTTT.